These 24 T cell receptor beta chains originate from one sample sequenced in a study of molecular identifiers for immune sequencing clone quantification. MiXCR was run by TCRdb on the PCR reads, yielding one entry per CDR3 protein. The table has more than 95,000 distinct CDR3 sequences, roughly 26% seen once. The material sequenced was naive CD8+ T cells from blood, with Jurkat cell RNA spiked in. Stated subset: FACS-sorted CD8+CD4-CCR7+CD45RA+ naive T cells. These receptors originate from a human donor in good health. Some libraries in this study had Jurkat cell RNA spiked in.

J is TRBJ2-1 and V is TRBV7-9; D remains unclear. The CDR3 spans 14 residues. V was clipped by 4 bases and J by 5 bases, with 12 bases between them. CDR1 and CDR2 from the germline V gene are SEHNR and FQNEAQ (reference sequence). In DNA, the CDR3 is TGTGCCAGCAGCTCCTCACGACGGGACAATGAGCAGTTCTTC. Its protein product is CASSSSRRDNEQFF.

V gene TRBV12-3 or TRBV12-4 combines with J gene TRBJ2-7, with 11 nucleotides matching TRBD1. The length of the CDR3 is 15 residues. Trimming at V came to 5 bases and at J to 3 bases, leaving 6 bases not matched to a gene. This CDR3 reads CASSPRDRGIYEQYF. The CDR3 DNA reads TGTGCCAGCAGTCCCCGGGACAGGGGGATCTACGAGCAGTACTTC.

Ten or more counts support this clonotype. The gene calls are TRBV7-9 and TRBJ2-2, with no clear D. Germline-derived CDR1 and CDR2 are SEHNR and FQNEAQ (reference sequence). The CDR3 has 12 residues. Trimming shortened V by 6 bases and J by 6 bases, and 8 bases separated the two germline ends. The CDR3 region has the DNA TGTGCCAGCAGGGACCTCCCCGGGGAGCTGTTTTTT. It codes for CASRDLPGELFF.

This clonotype was picked up many times. V and J are TRBV12-5 and TRBJ2-3; D is possibly TRBD2 (5 bases). Germline CDR1 LGHNT, CDR2 FRNRAP. CDR3 size: 16 residues. The V and J ends lost 3 bases and 3 bases respectively, with 16 bases between them. CDR3 region: CASGFSGMGKTDTQYF. In nucleotides, the CDR3 is TGTGCTAGTGGTTTTTCCGGGATGGGGAAGACAGATACGCAGTATTTT.

Remarks on this clonotype: A much larger clonotype is one base distant, so this may be a read error. The chain carries TRBV7-9 and TRBJ2-7, with 8 positions matching TRBD1. CDR3 size: 14 residues. V trimming: 4 bases; J trimming: 3 bases; junction bases outside the gene matches: 5. Germline assignment: CDR1 SEHNR and CDR2 FQNEAQ (reference sequence). DNA of the CDR3: TGTGCCAGCAGCTCCCGGACAGGGAACTACGAGCAGTACTTC. This codes for CASSSRTGNYEQYF.

This clonotype was seen a single time. A read error may explain this, as a much larger clone is one base away. The chain recombines TRBV9 with TRBJ1-1; D unclear. The CDR3 contains 13 residues. Germline-derived CDR1 and CDR2 are SGDLS and YYNGEE. Trimming pared 0 bases from V and 1 base from J, leaving 4 bases between. The CDR3 nucleotides read TGTGCCAGCAGCGTAGTATCGAACACTGAAGCTTTCTTT. As protein: CASSVVSNTEAFF.

This clonotype has at least ten counts. J is TRBJ2-5 and V is TRBV7-9; 8 bases fit TRBD1. This CDR3 spans 14 amino acids. V shed 5 bases, J shed 7 bases, and the junction held 9 bases outside the gene matches. Germline V CDR1 and CDR2: SEHNR, FQNEAQ (reference sequence). This CDR3 is CASSPGQGEGTQYF. CDR3 nucleotide sequence: TGTGCCAGCAGCCCAGGACAGGGCGAAGGGACCCAGTACTTC.

For this clonotype: A much larger clone lies one base from this, so it may be a read error. The V and J genes are TRBV28 and TRBJ2-1; a weak D match, TRBD1 (6 bases). Trimming shortened V by 11 bases and J by 7 bases, and 15 bases separated the two germline ends. CDR1 MDHEN and CDR2 SYDVKM come from the germline V gene. The CDR3 sequence is 12 residues long. The CDR3 protein is CAGEVGGNEQFF. CDR3 in DNA: TGTGCCGGCGAAGTAGGGGGTAATGAGCAGTTCTTC.

This clonotype came up many times. The chain recombines TRBV30 with TRBJ1-2, with a weak D call TRBD1 (5 bases). The CDR3 runs 13 residues. V lost 3 bases and J 4 bases, leaving 12 bases between the germline ends. Germline V gene lookup returns CDR1 GTSNPN and CDR2 SVGIG (reference sequence). CDR3 DNA sequence: TGTGCCTGGAGCTTGGACGGGGGCTATGGCTACACCTTC. Amino acid sequence: CAWSLDGGYGYTF.

The rearrangement uses TRBV5-6 and TRBJ2-4; TRBD1 agrees at 10 bases. From germline, CDR1 is SGHDT and CDR2 YYEEEE. The CDR3 loop spans 15 amino acids. The V segment lost 2 bases and the J segment 5 bases; nucleotides outside the gene matches: 4. The CDR3 loop is CASSLSGQGQNIQYF. The CDR3 nucleotides read TGTGCCAGCAGCTTATCGGGACAGGGGCAAAACATTCAGTACTTC.

This clonotype was seen repeatedly, ten times or more. The chain links TRBV3-1 to TRBJ2-5; the D is unclear. The CDR3 length is 13 residues. V lost 1 base to trimming and J lost 7 bases, with 10 bases between them. The germline gives CDR1 LGHDT, CDR2 YNNKEL (reference sequence). Here the CDR3 DNA reads TGTGCCAGCAGCCAAGTAGGCCCGATGACCCAGTACTTC. Translation: CASSQVGPMTQYF.

Concerning this clonotype: This clone may be a read error of a much larger clone one base away. The chain is built from TRBV4-1 and TRBJ2-1; 8 bases align to TRBD1. Per germline, CDR1 MGHRA and CDR2 YSYEKL. The CDR3 loop spans 15 amino acids. The chain's CDR3 is CASSKGQGAYSEQFF. In DNA, the CDR3 is TGCGCCAGCAGCAAAGGGCAGGGGGCCTACAGTGAGCAGTTCTTC.

This clonotype was observed many times. J is TRBJ2-5 and V is TRBV7-9, with D tentatively TRBD2 (5 bases). Trimming took 2 bases from V and 4 from J, leaving 11 bases between them. The V gene's germline CDR1 is SEHNR and CDR2 FQNEAQ (reference sequence). CDR3 length equals 14 residues. The CDR3 DNA sequence: TGTGCCAGCAGCTTAACTAGGAGCGGAGAGACCCAGTACTTC. It specifies CASSLTRSGETQYF.

The rearrangement links TRBV6-2 or TRBV6-3 to TRBJ2-5; D uncertain. Trimming removed 7 bases at V and 3 bases at J, with 12 bases between. Germline V CDR1 and CDR2: MNHEY, SVGEGT. The length of the CDR3 is 13 residues. This CDR3 reads CASTPDLEETQYF. The CDR3 region has the DNA TGTGCCAGCACTCCGGACCTAGAAGAGACCCAGTACTTC.

The rearrangement joins TRBV6-2 or TRBV6-3 to TRBJ1-5, with 11 bases identical to TRBD1. The CDR3 covers 17 residues. With 9 bases clipped from V and 6 bases from J, the junction kept 16 bases outside the gene matches. Looked up from germline, CDR1 is MNHEY and CDR2 is SVGEGT. The CDR3 coding sequence is TGTGCCAGGAGATTAACGCCGGGACAGGGGGGAAGTCAGCCCCAGCATTTT. Translating gives CARRLTPGQGGSQPQHF.

Of note for this clonotype: Being one base from a much bigger clone, this may be a read error. The chain employs TRBV20-1 and TRBJ1-1; 7 nucleotides align to TRBD1. Germline lookup yields CDR1 DFQATT and CDR2 SNEGSKA (reference sequence). This CDR3 spans 14 amino acids. The CDR3 protein is CSTRDSSMNTGAFF. The CDR3 nucleotides are TGCAGTACCCGGGACAGTTCTATGAACACTGGAGCTTTCTTT.

The genes are TRBV13 and TRBJ2-3, with 8 bases matching TRBD1. V lost 5 bases to trimming and J lost 5 bases; unmatched junction nucleotides: 6. Germline CDR1 and CDR2: PRHDT and FYEKMQ (reference sequence). This CDR3 is 14 amino acids long. The chain's CDR3 is CASSDDRGGDTQYF. CDR3 sequence (DNA): TGTGCCAGCAGCGACGACAGGGGTGGAGATACGCAGTATTTT.

Comments on this clonotype: Given a much more abundant clone one base away, this may be a read error. In DNA, the CDR3 is TGTGCCAGCCGCACAGGACAGGGACAAGAGACCCAGTACTTC. Amino acid sequence: CASRTGQGQETQYF. The chain couples TRBV7-8 to TRBJ2-5, with TRBD1 matching over 8 bases. The CDR3 is 14 residues long. Trimming removed 8 bases from V and 2 bases from J; junction bases left unmatched: 7. Germline CDR1 SGHVS, CDR2 FQNEAQ.

For this clonotype: Being one base from a much bigger clone, this may be a read error. The J gene is TRBJ1-5, the V gene TRBV6-5; D is unclear. The germline V gene encodes CDR1 MNHEY and CDR2 SVGAGI. This CDR3 region has 13 residues. The CDR3 DNA sequence: TGTGCCAGCAGCGTGTTCTCAGATCAGCCCCAGCGTTTT. The encoded protein is CASSVFSDQPQRF.

The rearrangement links TRBV27 to TRBJ2-7; possible D gene TRBD1, 6 bases. CDR3 length: 14 residues. Germline values: CDR1 MNHEY, CDR2 SMNVEV (reference sequence). The V end was cut by 0 bases, the J end by 3 bases, with 9 bases between. CDR3 in amino acids: CASSLSGTNYEQYF. The CDR3 DNA reads as TGTGCCAGCAGTTTATCCGGGACAAACTACGAGCAGTACTTC.

In its sample, this clonotype was seen many times. This chain joins TRBV28 and TRBJ1-2, with 7 bases fitting TRBD1. Germline-derived CDR1 and CDR2 are MDHEN and SYDVKM. Trimming took 6 bases from V and 5 from J; bases not matched to a gene: 18. CDR3 length equals 17 residues. The CDR3 sequence is CASSPGTVLKERYGYTF. DNA of the CDR3: TGTGCCAGCAGCCCCGGGACAGTACTAAAGGAGAGGTATGGCTACACCTTC.

This clonotype was observed at least ten times. The chain's CDR3 is CASTDPSPYEQYF. CDR3 nucleotides: TGTGCCAGCACTGACCCTTCCCCTTACGAGCAGTACTTC. The J gene is TRBJ2-7, the V gene TRBV28; D is unclear. The germline V gene has CDR1 MDHEN and CDR2 SYDVKM. CDR3 length: 13 residues. Between the trimmed V and J ends, which lost 7 bases and 4 bases, there was a span of 14 bases.

As to this clonotype: Possible read error: a much larger clone is one base away. The V and J genes are TRBV4-2 and TRBJ2-2, with TRBD2 matching 10 bases. This CDR3 has 16 residues. Germline values: CDR1 LGHNA, CDR2 YNFKEQ. This CDR3 is CARRREREGRVGELFF. The CDR3 DNA is TGTGCCCGCAGACGAGAGCGGGAGGGCCGGGTCGGGGAGCTGTTTTTT.

This clonotype was recorded many times. This rearrangement joins TRBV4-2 to TRBJ2-1, with 9 bases identical to TRBD2. Per germline, CDR1 LGHNA and CDR2 YNFKEQ. V trimming: 1 base; J trimming: 12 bases; junction bases outside the gene matches: 4. The length of the CDR3 is 13 residues. CDR3 protein: CASSQASGTAQFF. In DNA, the CDR3 is TGTGCCAGCAGCCAAGCTAGCGGGACGGCGCAGTTCTTC.